This section outlines one T cell receptor (beta chain) sequence together with its context. Its target is unknown. These data originate in a study of cytomegalovirus exposure and HLA in healthy donors. Study results and caveats: In a later analysis, productive TCRs from donors in an Asian-associated ancestry cluster reportedly carried fewer N-insertions than the cohort mean. Cytomegalovirus association was assigned to about 150 TCR beta chains.

It was with 60 Vbeta and 13 Jbeta primers that the PCR ran. Clones were sequenced by immunoSEQ multiplex PCR, and TCRdb holds only the in-frame ones, with some missing. This table has about 150,000 clones, 65% to 85% appearing once. The trim removed 7 bases at V and 2 bases at J, leaving 7 bases unmatched. The CDR3 runs 15 residues. Germline CDR1 is MNHEY and CDR2 is SVGAGI. This receptor was identified in a male donor in good health and CMV-seronegative. Sequencing was done on a sample of PBMCs. The rearrangement uses TRBV6-5 and TRBJ2-1, with 8 bases identical to TRBD1. CDR3 loop: CASTRTGNPYNEQFF. CDR3 DNA: TGTGCCAGCACCAGGACAGGGAACCCCTACAATGAGCAGTTCTTC.